Listed here are 21 T cell receptor beta chains from one sample, sequenced in a study of shared clonotypes between healthy human individuals. The protocol was immunoSEQ multiplex PCR, while the TCRdb copy is restricted to in-frame clones and leaves out a portion. Among roughly 810,000 clones listed, 96% were seen once. CD45RO-negative, CCR7-selected cells formed the naive CD8 fraction, which excluded terminally differentiated effector memory CD45RA+ cells. Sequencing used naive CD8+ T cells sorted from blood. The origin of the receptors is a man aged 25 to 45 in good health.

The gene calls are TRBV4-1 and TRBJ2-7; 9 positions match TRBD1. The CDR3 covers 15 residues. Trimming removed 4 bases from V and 2 bases from J; junction bases left unmatched: 6. Germline lookup yields CDR1 MGHRA and CDR2 YSYEKL. This chain's CDR3 is CASSPAGTGTYEQYF. The CDR3 DNA reads TGCGCCAGCAGCCCAGCCGGGACAGGGACCTACGAGCAGTACTTC.

The chain couples TRBV18 to TRBJ2-7; weak D call: TRBD1 (5 bases). This CDR3 comprises 13 residues. Per the germline V gene, CDR1 is KGHSH and CDR2 is LQKENI. Trimming stripped 2 bases from V and 4 bases from J, with 9 bases between. Here the CDR3 DNA reads TGTGCCAGCTCACCAACCGACAGTTACGAGCAGTACTTC. As protein: CASSPTDSYEQYF.

The chain is built from TRBV7-9 and TRBJ1-5; D not certain. V shed 2 bases and J shed 3 bases, with 8 bases lying between them. The CDR3 contains 14 residues. Germline lookup yields CDR1 SEHNR and CDR2 FQNEAQ (reference sequence). Here the CDR3 DNA reads TGTGCCAGCAGCTTACCGGGTCTCAATCAGCCCCAGCATTTT. Protein sequence: CASSLPGLNQPQHF.

V gene TRBV5-1 combines with J gene TRBJ2-7, with TRBD2 matching 9 bases. Per the germline V gene, CDR1 is SGHRS and CDR2 is YFSETQ. V lost 4 bases and J lost 7; bases outside the gene matches: 12. There are 15 residues in the CDR3. The CDR3 here is CASSNGAGGPYEQYF. The CDR3 DNA is TGCGCCAGCAGCAATGGGGCGGGAGGGCCGTATGAGCAGTACTTC.

The rearrangement links TRBV11-2 to TRBJ2-5; D is unresolved. CDR3 length: 15 residues. Trimming took 5 bases from V and 1 from J, leaving 14 bases between them. Germline CDR1 is SGHAT and CDR2 is FQNNGV. The CDR3 DNA sequence: TGTGCCAGCAGCCCCACATTGGCAGTCCAAGAGACCCAGTACTTC. Translating it yields CASSPTLAVQETQYF.

The rearrangement uses TRBV2 and TRBJ2-5; D gene ambiguous. The CDR3 has 15 residues. V was pared by 4 bases and J by 5 bases, with 17 bases between. Germline values: CDR1 SNHLY, CDR2 FYNNEI. The CDR3, as DNA: TGTGCCAGCAGTGTCCCCTTATCTAGGCAGGAGACCCAGTACTTC. Translation gives CASSVPLSRQETQYF.

This clone was picked up one time. The rearrangement uses TRBV27 and TRBJ1-2; possibly TRBD1 for D (6 bases). The V and J ends lost 4 bases and 4 bases respectively, with 10 bases between them. The CDR3 consists of 13 residues. Germline values: CDR1 MNHEY, CDR2 SMNVEV (reference sequence). This CDR3 reads CASSSGAGYGYTF. CDR3 sequence (DNA): TGTGCCAGCAGTTCAGGGGCGGGCTATGGCTACACCTTC.

Here the CDR3 DNA reads TGTGCCAGGACAAGGGCGAGCTCCTACAATGAGCAGTTCTTC. This encodes CARTRASSYNEQFF. The chain joins TRBV21-1 to TRBJ2-1. TRBV21-1 corresponds to a pseudogene. CDR3 size: 14 residues.

The chain carries TRBV30 and TRBJ1-1; no definite D call. The CDR3 runs 12 residues. With 1 base removed from V and 5 bases from J, the gap between germline ends came to 8 bases. Germline V CDR1 and CDR2: GTSNPN, SVGIG (reference sequence). The CDR3 is CAWSDGVTEAFF. In DNA form, the CDR3 reads TGTGCCTGGAGTGATGGGGTGACTGAAGCTTTCTTT.

The V call is TRBV7-8, the J call TRBJ2-1; no reliable D call. The CDR3 sequence is 16 residues long. Germline V lookup: CDR1 SGHVS, CDR2 FQNEAQ. Between the trimmed V and J ends, which lost 4 bases and 4 bases, there was a span of 17 bases. The CDR3 coding sequence is TGTGCCAGCAGCTCCCGGGCCTCAGGAAGGTACAATGAGCAGTTCTTC. Translating it yields CASSSRASGRYNEQFF.

The gene calls are TRBV27 and TRBJ2-7; possible D gene TRBD2, 7 bases. V was pared by 6 bases and J by 2 bases, with 8 bases between. Germline V gives CDR1 MNHEY, CDR2 SMNVEV (reference sequence). CDR3 length: 12 residues. CDR3 nucleotides: TGTGCCAGCAGGGGGGGGCCCTACGAGCAGTACTTC. It yields the protein CASRGGPYEQYF.

The chain joins TRBV27 to TRBJ2-3; the D call may be TRBD1 or TRBD2 (5 bases each). Between the trimmed V and J ends, which lost 7 bases and 8 bases, there was a span of 10 bases. The CDR3 extends over 11 amino acids. The germline V gene encodes CDR1 MNHEY and CDR2 SMNVEV (reference sequence). The CDR3 nucleotides read TGTGCCAGCACGTTGGGGACTACGCAGTATTTT. Its translation is CASTLGTTQYF.

This rearrangement joins TRBV4-2 to TRBJ2-3, with D unresolved. In germline, CDR1 is LGHNA, CDR2 YNFKEQ. The CDR3 consists of 19 residues. The V end lost 1 base, the J end lost 0 bases, and 20 bases lay between the germline ends. The chain's CDR3 is CASSQGSWAELDSTDTQYF. CDR3 coding DNA: TGTGCCAGCAGCCAAGGAAGTTGGGCGGAGTTAGATAGCACAGATACGCAGTATTTT.

The CDR3 region has the DNA TGTGCCAGCAGCTCGACTAGCGGAGACAGCTCCTACAATGAGCAGTTCTTC. Its protein product is CASSSTSGDSSYNEQFF. This sequence joins TRBV7-9 and TRBJ2-1; TRBD2 matches 9 bases. V shed 4 bases, J shed 0 bases, and the junction held 7 bases outside the gene matches. The CDR3 has 17 residues. Germline values: CDR1 SEHNR, CDR2 FQNEAQ (reference sequence).

The chain recombines TRBV28 with TRBJ2-5, with 10 positions matching TRBD2. Losses at the gene ends were 7 bases for V and 2 bases for J; bases not matched to a gene: 19. This CDR3 region has 19 residues. Germline lookup yields CDR1 MDHEN and CDR2 SYDVKM. CDR3: CASTLPGLAEAASQETQYF. Written as DNA, the CDR3 is TGTGCCAGCACCTTACCCGGACTAGCGGAGGCCGCCTCACAAGAGACCCAGTACTTC.

In regard to this clone: At one end, the junction sequence differs from germline, possibly due to a read error. The same CDR3 arises from other DNA sequences in this sample as well. V usage is TRBV9 and J usage is TRBJ2-5; possible D gene TRBD2, 5 bases. Germline CDR1 is SGDLS and CDR2 is YYNGEE. This CDR3 region has 14 residues. The CDR3 coding sequence is TGTGCCAGTAGCGTAGGTGTCAGTCCCCAGACCCAGTACTTC. This codes for CASSVGVSPQTQYF.

The chain employs TRBV21-1 and TRBJ1-5. TRBV21-1 is a documented pseudogene. The CDR3 spans 14 residues. CDR3 loop: CASSKGTSNQPQHF. Here the CDR3 DNA reads TGTGCCAGCAGCAAAGGGACGAGCAATCAGCCCCAGCATTTT.

The table lists this clone with a count of one. The chain uses TRBV7-8 and TRBJ2-7; the D is unclear. V dropped 5 bases and J dropped 1 base, with 12 bases sitting between them. The germline V gene encodes CDR1 SGHVS and CDR2 FQNEAQ. This CDR3 comprises 14 residues. The CDR3 spells CASSPTTGSYEQYF. The CDR3 coding sequence is TGTGCCAGCAGCCCTACGACGGGTTCCTACGAGCAGTACTTC.

The V and J genes are TRBV27 and TRBJ2-3; 12 bases fit TRBD2. CDR1 and CDR2 from the germline V gene are MNHEY and SMNVEV (reference sequence). This CDR3 comprises 17 residues. After removal of 4 bases from V and 3 bases from J, the junction contained 8 bases not matched to a gene. The chain's CDR3 is CASSSELAGGLTDTQYF. The CDR3 DNA reads TGTGCCAGCAGTTCCGAACTAGCGGGAGGCCTAACAGATACGCAGTATTTT.

About this clone: In the same sample, other DNA sequences code for this CDR3. V and J are TRBV9 and TRBJ2-3; possibly TRBD2 for D (5 bases). The CDR3 runs 14 residues. V was clipped by 4 bases and J by 0 bases, with 9 bases between them. Germline CDR1 is SGDLS and CDR2 is YYNGEE. CDR3 nucleotides: TGTGCCAGCAGCCTGGCGGGCAGCACAGATACGCAGTATTTT. Translated: CASSLAGSTDTQYF.

V gene TRBV7-9 combines with J gene TRBJ1-3, with D unresolved. CDR1 SEHNR and CDR2 FQNEAQ come from the germline V gene (reference sequence). The CDR3 has 13 residues. The V and J ends lost 7 bases and 0 bases respectively, with 7 bases between them. The CDR3 DNA follows: TGTGCCAGCAAGCCCAACTCTGGAAACACCATATATTTT. This gives the protein CASKPNSGNTIYF.